The sequence of this TCR beta chain was determined in a study of T-cell memory formation after mild COVID-19. Whole-study context: Largely, TCR clusters stayed within a single donor.

This clonotype appeared a few times. Its antigen remains unidentified. Study-wide findings and caveats: A balance of CD4 and CD8 characterized clones contracting day 15 to 85, whereas later expanders leaned CD4+.

V lost 2 bases to trimming and J lost 4 bases, with 11 bases between them. Germline CDR1 SGHTA, CDR2 FQGNSA. This CDR3 is 14 amino acids long. TCR alpha and TCR beta cDNA libraries carrying sample barcodes and UMIs were produced by 5'RACE using constant-segment primers. TCRdb itself ran the 5' RACE reads through MiXCR, one entry per CDR3 protein. This table holds 210,000 or so distinct CDR3 sequences, roughly 18% found once. The chain is built from TRBV7-2 and TRBJ1-2; maybe TRBD1 (5 bases). The clonotype originates from an adult woman who had mild COVID-19 (a few samples of this study predate the infection). Cell type and time point are not known. Sequenced sample: PBMCs or a T cell subset sorted from them (not recorded which). The CDR3 here is CASSLLGEAYGYTF. CDR3 DNA: TGTGCCAGCAGCTTATTGGGGGAAGCCTATGGCTACACCTTC.